This TCR beta chain was recovered during a study of T cell responses to AZD1222 COVID-19 vaccine. A remark on this clone: Its antigen is still unknown.

Study-wide findings and caveats: Spike-specific TCR breadth and depth grew following two AZD1222 doses. Unmutated variant regions are reportedly the target of nearly half of TCRs that are spike-specific.

Trimming pared 7 bases from V and 6 bases from J, leaving 22 bases between. Germline CDR1 reads SGHDT; CDR2 reads YYEEEE. CDR3 length equals 15 residues. Method: immunoSEQ multiplex PCR; TCRdb's copy keeps in-frame clones and lacks some. Of some 200,000 clones in the sample, roughly nine tenths are singletons; the top ten hold 3.6%. The sample was peripheral blood, taken 28 days after the second dose of the MenACWY control vaccine. The receptor comes from an adult who received the MenACWY meningococcal vaccine as a control. The V gene is TRBV5-6, the J gene TRBJ1-1; weak D call: TRBD1 (6 bases). The CDR3 loop reads CASENERQGPAEAFF. The CDR3 nucleotides read TGTGCCAGCGAGAATGAGAGGCAGGGGCCAGCTGAAGCTTTCTTT.